This T cell receptor (beta chain) derives from a study of cytomegalovirus exposure and HLA in healthy donors. Amplification used 60 Vbeta primers and 13 Jbeta primers. Sequencing used immunoSEQ multiplex PCR; TCRdb keeps in-frame clones, though not all of them. The table shows around 200,000 clones, with about 70% occurring only once. This TCR was sampled from a man between 40 and 49 years old in good health and CMV-seropositive. The sample taken for sequencing was PBMCs.

CDR3 loop: CASSPDRGRHEQYF. The CDR3, as DNA: TGTGCCAGCTCACCGGACAGGGGACGACACGAGCAGTACTTC. This chain links TRBV18 with TRBJ2-7, with 9 bases lining up with TRBD1. The CDR3 runs 14 residues. Per germline, CDR1 KGHSH and CDR2 LQKENI. J lost 5 bases, V lost 3 bases, and 5 bases had no gene match.